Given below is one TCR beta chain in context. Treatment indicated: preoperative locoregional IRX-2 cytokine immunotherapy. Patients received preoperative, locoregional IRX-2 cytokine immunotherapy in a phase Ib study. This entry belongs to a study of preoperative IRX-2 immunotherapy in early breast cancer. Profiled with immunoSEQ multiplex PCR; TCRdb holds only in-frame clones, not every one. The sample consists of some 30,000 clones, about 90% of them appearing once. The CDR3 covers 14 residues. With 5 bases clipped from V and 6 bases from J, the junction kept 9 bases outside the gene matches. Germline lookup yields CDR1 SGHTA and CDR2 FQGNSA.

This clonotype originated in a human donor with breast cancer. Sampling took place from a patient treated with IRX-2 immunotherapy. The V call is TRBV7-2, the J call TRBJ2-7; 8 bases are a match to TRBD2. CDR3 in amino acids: CASSRGTRLSEQYF. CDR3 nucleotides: TGTGCCAGCAGCCGTGGGACTAGATTATCCGAGCAGTACTTC. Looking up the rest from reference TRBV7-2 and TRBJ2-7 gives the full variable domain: GAGVSQSPSNKVTEKGKDVELRCDPISGHTALYWYRQSLGQGLEFLIYFQGNSAPDKSGLPSDRFSAERTGGSVSTLTIQRTQQEDSAVYLCASSRGTRLSEQYFGPGTRLTVT.